This T cell receptor (beta chain) stems from a study of blood T cell repertoires in COVID-19. About the study: PBMCs, B-cell-depleted T cells, or T cells were the source of the cDNA or gDNA that made up the material.

V was shortened by 0 bases and J by 1 base, with 13 bases between the two germline ends. CDR3 length: 16 amino acids. The V gene's germline CDR1 is SGHRS and CDR2 YFSETQ. Per the original methods: Reference gene primer amplification gave estimated nucleated cell counts. Measured with immunoSEQ multiplex PCR; TCRdb has only the in-frame clones, and not every one. V and J calls and clone size are copied from that table; D and trimming were computed from the DNA. The sample consists of fewer than 200,000 clones, about four fifths of them appearing once. Sample: peripheral blood. The chain has TRBV5-1 and TRBJ2-5, with TRBD2 as a possible D gene (6 bases). This receptor was obtained from a human donor in a cohort sampled during active COVID-19. This chain's CDR3 is CASSLAGGTGQETQYF. The CDR3 coding sequence is TGCGCCAGCAGCTTGGCCGGCGGGACGGGCCAAGAGACCCAGTACTTC.